One TCR beta chain is described in this entry. The data stem from a study of T cells after somatic rescue of genetic block. There are 18 residues in the CDR3. The ends lost 3 bases at V and 0 bases at J; junction bases unmatched: 7. Germline CDR1 and CDR2: SGHRS and YFSETQ. Generated by immunoSEQ multiplex PCR, the TCRdb table keeps only in-frame clones and is missing some. The sample holds 70,000 or so clones; roughly 94% are singletons and the top ten take about 3%. Sequencing was carried out using peripheral blood mononuclear cells (PBMCs). This clonotype originated in a man aged 40-49 years. The chain has TRBV5-1 and TRBJ2-1, with 12 bases matching TRBD2. This CDR3 is CASSSLAGGISSYNEQFF. The CDR3 bases are TGCGCCAGCAGCTCCCTAGCGGGGGGGATAAGCTCCTACAATGAGCAGTTCTTC.